Listed below are T cell receptor beta chains from one sample, sequenced in a study of cytomegalovirus exposure and HLA in healthy donors. TCRdb's copy holds only in-frame clones and misses some; the assay was immunoSEQ multiplex PCR. This sample carries more than 250,000 clones, around 87% of them seen once, and the ten largest clones take 0.95% to 1.5%. The source material was PBMCs. These receptors all come from a woman aged 30 to 39 in good health and CMV-seropositive. Each CDR3 is given with its conserved first and last residue. D genes are given only for firm matches. Size is stated for part of the rows, as once, few or many counts, or as a class when the clone is expanded.

d_call j_call clone_size v_call cdr3_nt cdr3_aa
TRBD1 TRBJ2-5 . TRBV9 TGTGCCAGCAGCCCAGGGGGCCTCACGCAAGAGACCCAGTACTTC CASSPGGLTQETQYF
TRBD1 TRBJ1-2 . TRBV6-1 TGTGCCAGCAGTGAAGTGGACAGGAAAAATGGCTACACCTTC CASSEVDRKNGYTF
. TRBJ1-4 . TRBV5-4 TGTGCCAGCAGCTTGGTCGCGGGGGACGGTGAAAAACTGTTTTTT CASSLVAGDGEKLFF
TRBD1 TRBJ2-1 . TRBV25-1 TGTGCCAGCAGCCGGACAGGGGGAAATGAGCAGTTCTTC CASSRTGGNEQFF
. TRBJ1-4 . TRBV5-1 TGCGCCAGCCTAGGGGAGAATGAAAAACTGTTTTTT CASLGENEKLFF
TRBD1 TRBJ1-2 . TRBV4-3 TGCGCCAGCAGCCAATTGGGGGGACAGGGGGGCTATGGCTACACCTTC CASSQLGGQGGYGYTF
. TRBJ2-7 . TRBV11-2 TGTGCCAGCACCCGGGACCGTTTTTCCCAGTACTTC CASTRDRFSQYF
. TRBJ2-7 . TRBV18 TGTGCCAGCTCACCAAAAGAGGGTTCCCACTACGAGCAGTACTTC CASSPKEGSHYEQYF
. TRBJ2-2 . TRBV7-9 TGTGCCAGCAGCCCACAGGGCTCCGGGGAGCTGTTTTTT CASSPQGSGELFF
. TRBJ1-4 . TRBV9 TGTGCCAGCAGCGTAATTCCAGGGACTAATGAAAAACTGTTTTTT CASSVIPGTNEKLFF
. TRBJ2-1 . TRBV6-6 TGTGCCAGCAGTTACTCTGGGGATCAGCAGTTCTTC CASSYSGDQQFF
. TRBJ1-4 . TRBV9 TGTGCCAGCAGCGTAGGCAGATCAACTAATGAAAAACTGTTTTTT CASSVGRSTNEKLFF
TRBD1 TRBJ2-7 . TRBV9 TGTGCCAGCAGCCAGTGGGACAGAGACTACGAGCAGTACTTC CASSQWDRDYEQYF
. TRBJ2-5 . TRBV9 TGTGCCAGCAGCGTATCCCAGTGGGGGGAGACCCAGTACTTC CASSVSQWGETQYF
TRBD1 TRBJ2-3 . TRBV18 TGTGCCAGCTCACCTTTACAGGGGACAGATACGCAGTATTTT CASSPLQGTDTQYF
. TRBJ2-1 . TRBV7-9 TGTGCCAGCAGCGCCCTTGGACAGTACAATGAGCAGTTCTTC CASSALGQYNEQFF
TRBD2 TRBJ2-1 . TRBV5-1 TGCGCCAGCAGCTTGGTTCCAGGGAGGGATGAGCAGTTCTTC CASSLVPGRDEQFF
. TRBJ1-3 . TRBV7-9 TGTGCCAGCAGCTTTTCCCCCATGTCGATTGATAGAAACACCATATATTTT CASSFSPMSIDRNTIYF
TRBD1 TRBJ1-5 . TRBV28 TGTGCCAGCAGTTTATGGACAGGGGTGCAGCCCCAGCATTTT CASSLWTGVQPQHF
. TRBJ2-2 . TRBV9 TGTGCCAGCAGGGTCGGGCAATCCGGGGAGCTGTTTTTT CASRVGQSGELFF
TRBD1 TRBJ1-2 . TRBV6-1 TGTGCCAGCAGTGAAGCGGGAACCCTAGGACAGGGGGCTAATGGCTACACCTTC CASSEAGTLGQGANGYTF
. TRBJ2-2 once TRBV25-1 TGTGCCAGCAGTGGAGTAGCGGCTCAGAACACCGGGGAGCTGTTTTTT CASSGVAAQNTGELFF
. TRBJ1-2 . TRBV5-6 TGTGCCAGCAGCTTGGGCAGGGACTATGGCTACACCTTC CASSLGRDYGYTF
. TRBJ2-5 . TRBV9 TGTGCCAGCAGCGTAGAGAGATCCCAAGAGACCCAGTACTTC CASSVERSQETQYF
TRBD1 TRBJ2-1 . TRBV6-1 TGTGCCAGCAGTGAAGTAGGGGGCAAGGGAAATGAGCAGTTCTTC CASSEVGGKGNEQFF
. TRBJ2-1 . TRBV2 TGTGCCAGCAGTGAATCTGGAGGAGGCCCTAAGCAGTTCTTC CASSESGGGPKQFF
. TRBJ1-5 once TRBV30 TGTGCCTGGAGTAGACGGGGGAATCAGCCCCAGCATTTT CAWSRRGNQPQHF
TRBD1 TRBJ2-7 . TRBV4-2 TGTGCCAGCAGCCAGGCTACCGGGACAGGTGCCCACGAGCAGTACTTC CASSQATGTGAHEQYF
. TRBJ2-7 . TRBV6-1 TGTGCCAGCAGTGGAGGGACTTTAAGGAGCCACGAGCAGTACTTC CASSGGTLRSHEQYF
. TRBJ2-7 . TRBV6-5 TGTGCCAGCAGTCCGAGGGACAACTCCTACGAGCAGTACTTC CASSPRDNSYEQYF
. TRBJ1-5 . TRBV19 TGTGCCAGTAGTTCAAGACAAGATCAGCCCCAGCATTTT CASSSRQDQPQHF
TRBD2 TRBJ2-1 . TRBV9 TGTGCCAGCAACAGCGGGGGGCCAAGAGAGCAGTTCTTC CASNSGGPREQFF
. TRBJ2-7 . TRBV6-1 TGTGCCAGCACCCGGGAAGAAGGCTTCTACGAGCAGTACTTC CASTREEGFYEQYF
. TRBJ1-4 . TRBV11-2 TGTGCCAGCAGCTTAGTGGGAGCTAAGGAAAAACTGTTTTTT CASSLVGAKEKLFF